The 5 T cell receptor beta chains reported below all come from one sample, sequenced in a study of shared clonotypes between healthy human individuals. Clones were sequenced by immunoSEQ multiplex PCR, and TCRdb holds only the in-frame ones, with some missing. The table has some 2.1 million clones, 95% seen once. The sequenced sample consisted of naive CD4+ T cells sorted from blood. Subset here: CD45RA+ positively selected. The receptor source for this set is a man aged 18 to 35 in good health.

The V and J genes are TRBV18 and TRBJ2-1; the D gene is possibly TRBD2 (5 bases). This CDR3 has 13 residues. The V and J ends lost 2 bases and 5 bases respectively, with 7 bases between them. Looked up from germline, CDR1 is KGHSH and CDR2 is LQKENI. As DNA, the CDR3 is TGTGCCAGCTCACCATTCGGGGACAATGAGCAGTTCTTC. It specifies CASSPFGDNEQFF. The full variable domain, its missing parts supplied by reference TRBV18 and TRBJ2-1, is NAGVMQNPRHLVRRRGQEARLRCSPMKGHSHVYWYRQLPEEGLKFMVYLQKENIIDESGMPKERFSAEFPKEGPSILRIQQVVRGDSAAYFCASSPFGDNEQFFGPGTRLTVL.

V gene TRBV5-1 combines with J gene TRBJ1-2; D unresolved. V was cut by 0 bases and J by 7 bases, with 10 bases left in between. This CDR3 is built from 13 residues. From germline, CDR1 is SGHRS and CDR2 YFSETQ. CDR3 bases: TGCGCCAGCAGCTTGGACGGCCCTGCTGGCTACACCTTC. Protein: CASSLDGPAGYTF.

Only one count was recorded for this clone. The chain recombines TRBV6-5 with TRBJ1-1; TRBD1 matches 7 bases. V was pared by 4 bases and J by 4 bases, with 12 bases of the junction left unmatched. Germline CDR1 MNHEY, CDR2 SVGAGI. The CDR3 consists of 16 residues. CDR3 DNA sequence: TGTGCCAGCAGTTGGGGACAGTCCTTTTCCAGCACTGAAGCTTTCTTT. This translates into CASSWGQSFSSTEAFF.

J is TRBJ2-3 and V is TRBV5-1, with D unresolved. Germline V gives CDR1 SGHRS, CDR2 YFSETQ. V was trimmed by 0 bases and J by 0 bases, leaving 8 bases between them. The CDR3 covers 15 residues. CDR3 in DNA: TGCGCCAGCAGCTTGGACTCCTTTAGCACAGATACGCAGTATTTT. This translates into CASSLDSFSTDTQYF.

The chain is built from TRBV10-3 and TRBJ1-4, with D hard to call. The ends were cut back, 4 bases at V and 7 bases at J, with 13 bases in the middle. Looked up from germline, CDR1 is ENHRY and CDR2 is SYGVKD. This CDR3 has 14 amino acids. The CDR3 protein is CAISGGRNGEKLFF. DNA for the CDR3: TGTGCCATCAGTGGAGGGAGGAATGGTGAAAAACTGTTTTTT.